These T cell receptor beta chains were read from a single sample in a study of blood T cell repertoires in COVID-19. Some clones are missing from TCRdb's copy, which holds only in-frame ones; the method was immunoSEQ multiplex PCR. The sample holds 20,000 to 30,000 clones, approximately 86% seen once. Sequenced input: peripheral blood. Receptors originate from a man aged 50-60 years with active COVID-19. Each CDR3 is given without its conserved first and last residue.

>TRBV7-2
ASSTDTNYGYT
>TRBV10-3
AISESVGGSWYGYT
>TRBV4-2
ASSPGTSGGVETQY
>TRBV6-6
ASRGGTGDPNYGYT
>TRBV7-3
ASSLLPGEGYT
>TRBV7-2
ASSLGGFRERGYQETQY
>TRBV4-3
ASSEVTGSAGELF
>TRBV5-6
ASSLGLAGTPDTQY
>TRBV2
ASTRQGWDEQF
>TRBV7-2
ASMSSGGFSEQF
>TRBV5-4
ASSLVSAGELF
>TRBV18
ASSPTAAYNEQF
>TRBV27
ASSLKAGGFRETQY
>TRBV4-1
ASSQDRASGTYNEQF
>TRBV5-4
ASSALAGGDYEQY
>TRBV13
ASSPRGETEAF
>TRBV2
ASTFEQGTPNIQY
>TRBV4-3
ASSRSGGGDTQY
>TRBV6-6
ASSYAVGGMTDTQY
>TRBV5-6
ASSPQGISYNEQF
>TRBV27
ASSPTTGTANQPQH
>TRBV18
ASSPPAPGYPHEQY
>TRBV29-1
SVINPGQGDREQY
>TRBV21-1
ASSKSTVVGREYYEQY
>TRBV9
ASSPGGNEQF
>TRBV10-3
AIRTGGNTEAF
>TRBV2
ASTPGLAGTSRAY
>TRBV7-2
ASSKGGSNQPQH
>TRBV5-1
ASSFPLAGEEQF